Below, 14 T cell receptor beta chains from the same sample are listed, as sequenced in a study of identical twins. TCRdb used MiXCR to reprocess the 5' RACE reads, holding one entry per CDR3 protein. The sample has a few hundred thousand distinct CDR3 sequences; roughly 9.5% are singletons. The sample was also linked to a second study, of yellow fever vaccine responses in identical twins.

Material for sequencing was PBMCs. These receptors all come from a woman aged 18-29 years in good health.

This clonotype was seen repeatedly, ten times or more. The CDR3 bases are TGTGCCACCCTAAGAGCGGAATACAATGAGCAGTTCTTC. As protein: CATLRAEYNEQFF. The V call is TRBV6-6, the J call TRBJ2-1; tentative D call: TRBD2 (5 bases). Germline V gives CDR1 MNHNY, CDR2 SVGAGI (reference sequence). Trimming removed 10 bases at V and 4 bases at J, with 14 bases between. This CDR3 has 13 residues.

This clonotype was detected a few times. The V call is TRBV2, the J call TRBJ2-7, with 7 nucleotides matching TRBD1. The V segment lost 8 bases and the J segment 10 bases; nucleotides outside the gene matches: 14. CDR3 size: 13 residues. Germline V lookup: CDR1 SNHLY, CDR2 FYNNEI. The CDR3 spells CASVDPRTGNQYF. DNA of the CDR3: TGTGCCAGCGTCGACCCCCGGACAGGCAACCAGTACTTC. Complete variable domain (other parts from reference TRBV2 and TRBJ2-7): EPEVTQTPSHQVTQMGQEVILRCVPISNHLYFYWYRQILGQKVEFLVSFYNNEISEKSEIFDDQFSVERPDGSNFTLKIRSTKLEDSAMYFCASVDPRTGNQYFGPGTRLTVT.

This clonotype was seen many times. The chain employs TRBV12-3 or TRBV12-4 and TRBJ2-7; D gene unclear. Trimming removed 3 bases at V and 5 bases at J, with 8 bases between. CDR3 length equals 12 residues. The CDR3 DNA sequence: TGTGCCAGCAGTTTTGGGATCAACGAGCAGTACTTC. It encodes CASSFGINEQYF.

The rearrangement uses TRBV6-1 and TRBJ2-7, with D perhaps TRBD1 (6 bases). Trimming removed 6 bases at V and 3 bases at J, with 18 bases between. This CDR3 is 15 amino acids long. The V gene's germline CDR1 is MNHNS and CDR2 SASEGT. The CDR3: CASRNRQDPIYEQYF. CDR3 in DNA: TGTGCCAGCAGGAATAGACAGGATCCGATCTACGAGCAGTACTTC.

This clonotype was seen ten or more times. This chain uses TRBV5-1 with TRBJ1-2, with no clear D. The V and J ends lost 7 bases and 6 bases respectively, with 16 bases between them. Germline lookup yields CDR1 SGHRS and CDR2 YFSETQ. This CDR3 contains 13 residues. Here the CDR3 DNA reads TGCGCCAGCGCGTCCGGGCAGCGCCATGGCTACACCTTC. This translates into CASASGQRHGYTF.

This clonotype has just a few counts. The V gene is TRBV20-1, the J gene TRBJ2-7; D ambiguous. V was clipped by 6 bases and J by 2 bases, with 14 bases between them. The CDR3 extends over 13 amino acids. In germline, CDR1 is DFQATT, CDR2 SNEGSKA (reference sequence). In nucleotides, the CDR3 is TGCAGTGCCCGGAACATTAAAACCTACGAGCAGTACTTC. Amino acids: CSARNIKTYEQYF.

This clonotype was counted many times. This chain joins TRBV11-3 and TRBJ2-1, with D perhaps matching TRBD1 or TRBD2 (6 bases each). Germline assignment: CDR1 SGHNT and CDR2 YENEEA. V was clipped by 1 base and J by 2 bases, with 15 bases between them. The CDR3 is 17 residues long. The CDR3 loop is CASSLGRTGRPYNEQFF. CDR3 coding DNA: TGTGCCAGCAGCTTAGGGCGTACAGGGAGGCCCTACAATGAGCAGTTCTTC.

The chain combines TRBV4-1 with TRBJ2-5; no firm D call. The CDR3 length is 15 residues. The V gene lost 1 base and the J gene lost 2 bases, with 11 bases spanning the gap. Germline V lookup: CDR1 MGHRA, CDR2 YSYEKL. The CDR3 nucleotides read TGCGCCAGCAGCCAAGTCACGGGTGGGCAAGAGACCCAGTACTTC. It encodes CASSQVTGGQETQYF.

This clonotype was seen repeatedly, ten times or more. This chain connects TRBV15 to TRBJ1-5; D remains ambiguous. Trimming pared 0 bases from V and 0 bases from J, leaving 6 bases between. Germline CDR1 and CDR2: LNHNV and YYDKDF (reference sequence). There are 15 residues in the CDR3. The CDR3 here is CATSRDRNSNQPQHF. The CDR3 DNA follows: TGTGCCACCAGCAGAGATCGCAATAGCAATCAGCCCCAGCATTTT.

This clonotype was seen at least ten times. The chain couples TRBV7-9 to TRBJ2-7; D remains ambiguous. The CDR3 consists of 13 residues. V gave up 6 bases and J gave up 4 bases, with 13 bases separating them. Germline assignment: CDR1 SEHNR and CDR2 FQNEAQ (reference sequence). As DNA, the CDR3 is TGTGCCAGCAGTCCACGGACGGAGTACGAGCAGTACTTC. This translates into CASSPRTEYEQYF. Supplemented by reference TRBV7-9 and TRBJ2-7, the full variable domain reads DTGVSQNPRHKITKRGQNVTFRCDPISEHNRLYWYRQTLGQGPEFLTYFQNEAQLEKSRLLSDRFSAERPKGSFSTLEIQRTEQGDSAMYLCASSPRTEYEQYFGPGTRLTVT.

As DNA, the CDR3 is TGTGCCAGCAGTTTAGGGGGGCGTACGCAGTATTTT. This sequence encodes CASSLGGRTQYF. This chain connects TRBV28 to TRBJ2-3; either TRBD1 or TRBD2 may fit D (6 bases each). The CDR3 length is 12 residues. The germline V gene encodes CDR1 MDHEN and CDR2 SYDVKM. The V end was cut by 2 bases, the J end by 8 bases, with 8 bases between.

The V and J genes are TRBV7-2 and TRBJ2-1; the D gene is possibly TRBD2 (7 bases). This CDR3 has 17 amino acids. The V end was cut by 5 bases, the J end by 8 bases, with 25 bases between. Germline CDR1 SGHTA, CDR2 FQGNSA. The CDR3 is CASSPLGAGVNLHEQFF. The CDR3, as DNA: TGTGCCAGCAGCCCCCTGGGGGCGGGAGTAAACCTTCATGAGCAGTTCTTC.

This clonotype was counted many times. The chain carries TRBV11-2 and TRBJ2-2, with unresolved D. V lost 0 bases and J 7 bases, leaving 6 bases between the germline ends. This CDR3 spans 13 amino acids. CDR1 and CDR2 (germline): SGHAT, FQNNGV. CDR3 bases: TGTGCCAGCAGCTTAGATAACGGCGGGGAGCTGTTTTTT. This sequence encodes CASSLDNGGELFF.

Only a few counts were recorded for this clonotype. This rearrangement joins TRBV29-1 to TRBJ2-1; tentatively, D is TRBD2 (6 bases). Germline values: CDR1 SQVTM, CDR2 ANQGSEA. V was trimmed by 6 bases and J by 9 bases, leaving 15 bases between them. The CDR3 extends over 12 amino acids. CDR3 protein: CSVWDSPGEQFF. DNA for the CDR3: TGCAGCGTCTGGGACTCCCCGGGTGAGCAGTTCTTC.